Presented here are 15 T cell receptor beta chains from one specimen sequenced in a study of T cells after posttransplantation cyclophosphamide. Method: immunoSEQ multiplex PCR; TCRdb's copy keeps in-frame clones and lacks some. This sample has fewer than 35,000 clones, each found more than once. Sequencing was carried out using PBMCs. The receptors here all came from a woman aged 55 to 70 in good health, CMV-negative, and a related stem cell transplant donor.

This chain connects TRBV30 to TRBJ2-3, with D possibly being TRBD2 (6 bases). V was clipped by 4 bases and J by 2 bases, with 13 bases between them. The length of the CDR3 is 14 residues. The germline CDR1 and CDR2 sequences are GTSNPN and SVGIG (reference sequence). DNA of the CDR3: TGTGCCTGGACCCGGGGGACCCTCACAGATACGCAGTATTTT. Its translation: CAWTRGTLTDTQYF.

This clone was picked up many times. The chain has TRBV4-3 and TRBJ2-7; the match to TRBD1 covers 9 bases. J gave up 6 bases and V 4 bases, and 16 bases lay outside the gene matches. CDR1 and CDR2 (germline): LGHNA, YSLEER. The CDR3 has 17 amino acids. In nucleotides, the CDR3 is TGCGCCAGCAGCCCCGGTTTGGACAGGGGAGGCTTCCGCGAGCAGTACTTC. As protein: CASSPGLDRGGFREQYF.

This clone came up many times. V is TRBV5-1 and J is TRBJ2-1, with D possibly being TRBD2 (5 bases). CDR1 SGHRS and CDR2 YFSETQ come from the germline V gene. There are 13 residues in the CDR3. V gave up 5 bases and J gave up 9 bases, with 15 bases separating them. Here the CDR3 DNA reads TGCGCCAGCAGTAGGCAGGATGGAGGTGAGCAGTTCTTC. Protein sequence: CASSRQDGGEQFF.

This clone was seen repeatedly, ten times or more. This chain uses TRBV10-2 with TRBJ2-5, with 11 bases matching TRBD2. CDR3 size: 19 residues. V shed 5 bases, J shed 0 bases, and the junction held 14 bases outside the gene matches. CDR1 WSHSY and CDR2 SAAADI come from the germline V gene. The CDR3 loop is CASSLLPGTSGLYQETQYF. The CDR3 DNA follows: TGCGCCAGCAGTCTTCTCCCCGGGACTAGCGGATTGTACCAAGAGACCCAGTACTTC.

Ten or more counts support this clone. This rearrangement joins TRBV11-2 to TRBJ2-1; 7 bases line up with TRBD2. This CDR3 has 13 residues. Per germline, CDR1 SGHAT and CDR2 FQNNGV. Unmatched junction bases numbered 7, after V lost 5 bases and J lost 9 bases. CDR3 in DNA: TGTGCCAGCAGCCCCCCGGGACTACCTGAGCAGTTCTTC. It specifies CASSPPGLPEQFF.

This clone was seen at least ten times. The rearrangement uses TRBV18 and TRBJ2-5; D is perhaps TRBD1 (5 bases). Germline CDR1 KGHSH, CDR2 LQKENI. This CDR3 region has 15 residues. Deletions cut 0 bases from V and 11 bases from J, with 19 bases between. The CDR3 DNA is TGTGCCAGCTCACCACCCCCACCCCAGGGCCAAGGGCAGTACTTC. It encodes CASSPPPPQGQGQYF.

The rearrangement links TRBV20-1 to TRBJ1-2; D unclear. The germline CDR1 and CDR2 sequences are DFQATT and SNEGSKA (reference sequence). The CDR3 extends over 11 amino acids. V was pared by 3 bases and J by 8 bases, with 10 bases between. The CDR3 region has the DNA TGCAGTGCTAGTCCCGGGTTCGGCTACACCTTC. Protein product: CSASPGFGYTF.

This clone occurred many times. The gene calls are TRBV14 and TRBJ2-7, with TRBD2 identical over 8 bases. After removal of 3 bases from V and 3 bases from J, the junction contained 7 bases not matched to a gene. The CDR3 runs 15 residues. Germline CDR1 and CDR2: SGHDN and FVKESK. CDR3 nucleotides: TGTGCCAGCAGCCAGACGGAGCGGGAGATCTACGAGCAGTACTTC. This gives the protein CASSQTEREIYEQYF. The whole variable domain, remainder taken from reference TRBV14 and TRBJ2-7, is EAGVTQFPSHSVIEKGQTVTLRCDPISGHDNLYWYRRVMGKEIKFLLHFVKESKQDESGMPNNRFLAERTGGTYSTLKVQPAELEDSGVYFCASSQTEREIYEQYFGPGTRLTVT.

Only a few counts were recorded for this clone. The chain couples TRBV6-1 to TRBJ1-2; 10 bases are a match to TRBD1. This CDR3 is 14 amino acids long. The trim removed 7 bases at V and 4 bases at J, leaving 6 bases unmatched. CDR1 is MNHNS, CDR2 SASEGT, per germline. CDR3 DNA: TGTGCCAGCACCAGGGACAGGGGCCCCTATGGCTACACCTTC. It is translated as CASTRDRGPYGYTF.

This clone turned up a few times. A much larger clone lies one base from this, so it may be a read error. The same CDR3 is also encoded by other DNA sequences in this sample. The rearrangement uses TRBV5-1 and TRBJ2-6; D gene ambiguous. The germline CDR1 and CDR2 sequences are SGHRS and YFSETQ. The CDR3 runs to 17 residues. Trimming took off 2 bases at V and 4 bases at J, with 16 bases between the two ends. The chain's CDR3 is CASSLAPSSSGANVLTF. Here the CDR3 DNA reads TGCGCCAGCAGCTTAGCGCCTTCCTCCTCGGGGGCCAACGTCCTGACTTTC.

The rearrangement uses TRBV7-8 and TRBJ2-7, with D perhaps matching TRBD1 (5 bases). CDR3 length equals 13 residues. Between the trimmed V and J ends, which lost 5 bases and 4 bases, there was a span of 12 bases. Germline V lookup: CDR1 SGHVS, CDR2 FQNEAQ. The CDR3, as DNA: TGTGCCAGCAGCAGGGGCATGGGTTACGAGCAGTACTTC. The encoded protein is CASSRGMGYEQYF. Full variable domain (remainder filled in from reference TRBV7-8 and TRBJ2-7): GAGVSQSPRYKVAKRGQDVALRCDPISGHVSLFWYQQALGQGPEFLTYFQNEAQLDKSGLPSDRFFAERPEGSVSTLKIQRTQQEDSAVYLCASSRGMGYEQYFGPGTRLTVT.

This clone has at least ten counts. The V call is TRBV2, the J call TRBJ2-1; no clear D gene. The V end lost 7 bases, the J end lost 4 bases, and 14 bases lay between the germline ends. CDR1 is SNHLY and CDR2 is FYNNEI in the germline V gene. CDR3 size: 14 residues. The CDR3 DNA follows: TGTGCCAGCACTCCCACGCCCAGATACAATGAGCAGTTCTTC. Amino acids: CASTPTPRYNEQFF.

This clone has ten or more counts. The chain employs TRBV6-5 and TRBJ1-1; D unclear. The length of the CDR3 is 14 residues. Germline V gene data show CDR1 as MNHEY and CDR2 as SVGAGI. The germline V and J ends were trimmed by 6 bases and 0 bases, with 11 bases remaining between them. The CDR3 protein is CASSKGRMNTEAFF. The CDR3 DNA is TGTGCCAGCAGCAAGGGCAGAATGAACACTGAAGCTTTCTTT.

Only a few counts were recorded for this clone. This chain uses TRBV9 with TRBJ2-3; tentatively, D is TRBD2 (5 bases). The germline V and J ends were trimmed by 4 bases and 8 bases, with 26 bases remaining between them. Germline V gene data show CDR1 as SGDLS and CDR2 as YYNGEE. This CDR3 spans 17 amino acids. The CDR3 DNA is TGTGCCAGCAGCCCTGGCGCACTAGTCCAAAGGAGCGCTACGCAGTATTTT. Amino acids: CASSPGALVQRSATQYF. Full variable domain (remainder filled in from reference TRBV9 and TRBJ2-3): DSGVTQTPKHLITATGQRVTLRCSPRSGDLSVYWYQQSLDQGLQFLIQYYNGEERAKGNILERFSAQQFPDLHSELNLSSLELGDSALYFCASSPGALVQRSATQYFGPGTRLTVL.

This clone was seen ten or more times. The chain uses TRBV7-8 and TRBJ2-7; no firm D call. CDR3 length: 14 residues. Trimming shortened V by 1 base and J by 1 base, and 8 bases separated the two germline ends. Germline V gene lookup returns CDR1 SGHVS and CDR2 FQNEAQ. CDR3: CASSLEGRSYEQYF. CDR3 bases: TGTGCCAGCAGCTTAGAGGGCAGGTCCTACGAGCAGTACTTC.